This TCR beta chain was sequenced for a study of blood T cell repertoires in COVID-19. Turning to the study itself: From T cells, B-cell-depleted T cells, or PBMCs came the material, which was cDNA or gDNA.

Study members were between about 18 and 95 years old and lived in 24 US regions. Cohorts were based on clinical histories the participants reported. How the authors handled the data: How many nucleated cells were present was estimated from reference gene primer amplification. Only in-frame clones appear in the TCRdb table, and some are missing; sequencing was by immunoSEQ multiplex PCR. That table gives V, J and clone size, and the DNA gave D and trimming. The sample has a few hundred thousand clones, about nine tenths seen once. The CDR3 is made up of 15 amino acids. Deletions cut 0 bases from V and 5 bases from J, with 15 bases between. The V gene's germline CDR1 is SGHNT and CDR2 YYREEE (reference sequence).

Sequencing was done on a sample of PBMCs or T cells enriched from blood (not recorded which). V is TRBV5-4 and J is TRBJ2-7; D call uncertain. The clonotype originates from a woman aged 40 to 50 who had recovered from COVID-19. The DNA of the CDR3 is TGTGCCAGCAGCTTGGAAGCTTCTTTGTACCACGAGCAGTACTTC. Translating it yields CASSLEASLYHEQYF.